This TCR beta chain was profiled in a study of blood T cell repertoires in COVID-19. Study summary: Some COVID-19 samples were acute and others convalescent; all came from the United States, Italy and Spain. Sample material is recorded as cDNA or gDNA derived from T cells, B-cell-depleted T cells, or PBMCs.

Authors' processing steps: Counts of nucleated cells, estimated from reference gene primer amplification, were obtained. Only in-frame clones appear in the TCRdb table, and some are missing; sequencing was by immunoSEQ multiplex PCR. That table gives V, J and clone size, and the DNA gave D and trimming. Among about 84,000 clones listed, less than 90% were seen once. Germline V gene sequence: CDR1 SQVTM, CDR2 ANQGSEA. This CDR3 comprises 14 residues. V was clipped by 0 bases and J by 0 bases, with 8 bases between them. The receptor was derived from an elderly man with active or convalescent COVID-19. The V call is TRBV29-1, the J call TRBJ1-1, with D unclear. Source material: peripheral blood. The CDR3 loop reads CSVEEKGVNTEAFF. The CDR3 coding sequence is TGCAGCGTTGAAGAGAAGGGAGTGAACACTGAAGCTTTCTTT.